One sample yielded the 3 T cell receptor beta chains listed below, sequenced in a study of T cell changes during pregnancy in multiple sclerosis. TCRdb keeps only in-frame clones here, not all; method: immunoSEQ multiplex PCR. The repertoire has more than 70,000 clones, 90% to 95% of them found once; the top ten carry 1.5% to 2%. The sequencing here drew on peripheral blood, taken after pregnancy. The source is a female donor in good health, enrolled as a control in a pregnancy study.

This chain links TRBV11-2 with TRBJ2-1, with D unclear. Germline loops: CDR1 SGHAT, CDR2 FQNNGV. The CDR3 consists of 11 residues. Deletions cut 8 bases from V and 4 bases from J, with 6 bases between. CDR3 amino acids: CASEAYNEQFF. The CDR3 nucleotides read TGTGCCAGCGAAGCGTACAATGAGCAGTTCTTC.

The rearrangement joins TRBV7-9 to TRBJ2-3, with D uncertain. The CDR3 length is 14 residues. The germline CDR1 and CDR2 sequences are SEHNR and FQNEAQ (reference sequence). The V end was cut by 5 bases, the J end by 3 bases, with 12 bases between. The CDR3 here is CASSPPYGTDTQYF. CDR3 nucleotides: TGTGCCAGCAGCCCCCCCTATGGTACAGATACGCAGTATTTT.

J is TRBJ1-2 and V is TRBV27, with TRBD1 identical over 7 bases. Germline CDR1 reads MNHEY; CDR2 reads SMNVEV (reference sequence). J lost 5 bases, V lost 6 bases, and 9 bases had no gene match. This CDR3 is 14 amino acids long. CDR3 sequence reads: CASRETGYLYGYTF. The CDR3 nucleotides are TGTGCCAGCAGGGAGACAGGGTATTTGTATGGCTACACCTTC.